Below, one T cell receptor (beta chain) is given with its context. Its antigen is undetermined. This sample is part of a study of chemoradiotherapy in HPV16-positive cancers. Study conclusions and caveats: HPV-specific T cells were functionally defined from only a couple of HPV16-positive patients. During treatment, candidate HPV-specific clones and E7-related motifs expanded in tumor.

Profiling relied on immunoSEQ multiplex PCR, and the TCRdb table lists in-frame clones only, not all of them. Among tens of thousands of clones, approximately 94% were seen once, and the ten largest hold around a fifth. The CDR3 has 16 amino acids. Losses at the gene ends were 3 bases for V and 1 base for J; bases not matched to a gene: 5. Germline loops: CDR1 WNHNN, CDR2 SYGVQD (reference sequence). J is TRBJ2-3 and V is TRBV10-1; the match to TRBD2 covers 9 bases. The sequencing used blood, collected from a patient who underwent chemoradiotherapy. The clonotype originates from a human donor with HPV-associated anogenital cancer. The CDR3 spells CASSERASGGTDTQYF. For the CDR3, the DNA is TGCGCCAGCAGTGAAAGGGCTAGCGGGGGCACAGATACGCAGTATTTT.